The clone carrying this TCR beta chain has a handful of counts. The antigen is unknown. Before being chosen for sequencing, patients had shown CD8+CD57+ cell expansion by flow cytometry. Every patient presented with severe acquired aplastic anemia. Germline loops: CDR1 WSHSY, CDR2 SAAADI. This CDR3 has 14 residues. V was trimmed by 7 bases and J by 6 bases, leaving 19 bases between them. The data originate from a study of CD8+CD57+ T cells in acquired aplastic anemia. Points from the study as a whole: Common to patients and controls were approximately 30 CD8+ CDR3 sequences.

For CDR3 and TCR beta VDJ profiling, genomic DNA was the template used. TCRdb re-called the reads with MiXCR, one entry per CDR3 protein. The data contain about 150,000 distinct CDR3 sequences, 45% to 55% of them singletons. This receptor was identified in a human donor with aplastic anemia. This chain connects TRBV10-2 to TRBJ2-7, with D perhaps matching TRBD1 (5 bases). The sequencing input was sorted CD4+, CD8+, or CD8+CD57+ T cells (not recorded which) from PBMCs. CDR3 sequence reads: CASTTNSRASEQYV. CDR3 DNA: TGCGCCAGCACTACGAATTCCAGGGCCAGCGAGCAGTACGTC.